This T cell receptor beta chain came from a study of blood T cell repertoires in COVID-19. Study overall: Samples representing acute and convalescent COVID-19 were sourced from the United States, Italy and Spain.

This CDR3 has 15 residues. V lost 4 bases to trimming and J lost 7 bases; unmatched junction nucleotides: 9. The V gene's germline CDR1 is SGHRS and CDR2 YFSETQ. Here immunoSEQ multiplex PCR was the method, and the copy in TCRdb shows in-frame clones only, minus some. The table has 240,000 or so clones, 80% to 90% seen once. V is TRBV5-1 and J is TRBJ2-1; 9 bases map to TRBD1. The sample comprised peripheral blood. The receptor was derived from an elderly woman with COVID-19, enrolled during active disease. The CDR3 sequence is CASSKGQGRGNEQFF. Here the CDR3 DNA reads TGCGCCAGCAGCAAGGGACAGGGAAGGGGAAATGAGCAGTTCTTC.